Below, 30 T cell receptor beta chains from the same sample are listed, as sequenced in a study of blood T cell repertoires in COVID-19. Profiled with immunoSEQ multiplex PCR; TCRdb holds only in-frame clones, not every one. The sample consists of under 250,000 clones, 65% to 85% of them appearing once. The source material was peripheral blood. All receptors derive from a human donor in a cohort sampled during active COVID-19.

This clone was found many times. V gene TRBV28 combines with J gene TRBJ1-6, with D maybe TRBD1 (5 bases). With 7 bases removed from V and 5 bases from J, the gap between germline ends came to 12 bases. Germline V gene lookup returns CDR1 MDHEN and CDR2 SYDVKM. The CDR3 is 14 amino acids. For the CDR3, the DNA is TGTGCCAGCAACCTAGACAGAGATAATTCACCCCTCCACTTT. It specifies CASNLDRDNSPLHF.

V is TRBV29-1 and J is TRBJ2-3; D possibly corresponds to TRBD2 (6 bases). The CDR3 totals 15 residues. With 6 bases removed from V and 0 bases from J, the gap between germline ends came to 16 bases. CDR1 and CDR2 from the germline V gene are SQVTM and ANQGSEA. CDR3 coding DNA: TGCAGCGTCCGGGTAATAGCGGATAGCACAGATACGCAGTATTTT. Its translation: CSVRVIADSTDTQYF.

This chain joins TRBV11-2 and TRBJ2-1; possibly TRBD2 for D (6 bases). Between the trimmed V and J ends, which lost 0 bases and 14 bases, there was a span of 14 bases. The CDR3 is made up of 13 amino acids. Germline lookup yields CDR1 SGHAT and CDR2 FQNNGV. The CDR3 DNA sequence: TGTGCCAGCAGCTTAGATGGGTCGGGAGTTGAGTTCTTC. Translation gives CASSLDGSGVEFF.

V usage is TRBV19 and J usage is TRBJ1-5, with D possibly TRBD1 on 5 matching bases. Per the germline V gene, CDR1 is LNHDA and CDR2 is SQIVND (reference sequence). The CDR3 length is 16 residues. V shed 3 bases and J shed 3 bases, with 15 bases lying between them. The CDR3 region has the DNA TGTGCCAGTAGTATTCCTTCGGGGGAACCCAATCAGCCCCAGCATTTT. Protein sequence: CASSIPSGEPNQPQHF.

The chain recombines TRBV28 with TRBJ2-7; 7 bases are a match to TRBD2. V shed 8 bases, J shed 5 bases, and the junction held 6 bases outside the gene matches. The CDR3 length is 12 residues. Germline V gene lookup returns CDR1 MDHEN and CDR2 SYDVKM. CDR3 amino acids: CASSAGRHEQYF. The DNA for the CDR3 is TGTGCCAGCTCAGCGGGAAGGCACGAGCAGTACTTC.

The CDR3 DNA is TGTGCCAGCAGTTACCGGACACCTAGCACAGATACGCAGTATTTT. Protein product: CASSYRTPSTDTQYF. The rearrangement joins TRBV6-5 to TRBJ2-3; weak D call: TRBD1 (5 bases). The CDR3 length is 15 residues. V lost 2 bases to trimming and J lost 0 bases, with 9 bases between them. Germline CDR1 MNHEY, CDR2 SVGAGI.

The CDR3 spells CATSESGGRRAEAFF. Here the CDR3 DNA reads TGTGCCACCAGTGAGTCAGGGGGAAGGCGAGCTGAAGCTTTCTTT. This sequence joins TRBV24-1 and TRBJ1-1; 7 nucleotides line up with TRBD1. CDR3 size: 15 residues. The V segment lost 4 bases and the J segment 6 bases; nucleotides outside the gene matches: 10. The germline gives CDR1 KGHDR, CDR2 SFDVKD.

The V and J genes are TRBV12-3 or TRBV12-4 and TRBJ1-5; D is undetermined. Trimming removed 3 bases from V and 6 bases from J, with 9 bases in between. The CDR3 runs to 13 residues. CDR3 bases: TGTGCCAGCAGTTTGCGGACTCTTCAGCCCCAGCATTTT. This encodes CASSLRTLQPQHF.

V gene TRBV28 combines with J gene TRBJ2-5; TRBD2 matches at 7 bases. CDR1 is MDHEN and CDR2 is SYDVKM in the germline V gene. The CDR3 has 13 residues. With 6 bases clipped from V and 3 bases from J, the junction kept 4 bases outside the gene matches. CDR3 in amino acids: CASRPSGEETQYF. Written as DNA, the CDR3 is TGTGCCAGCAGACCAAGCGGGGAAGAGACCCAGTACTTC.

V usage is TRBV6-5 and J usage is TRBJ1-5, with TRBD1 as a possible D gene (5 bases). The CDR3 has 14 residues. The V and J ends lost 8 bases and 0 bases respectively, with 11 bases between them. CDR1 and CDR2 from the germline V gene are MNHEY and SVGAGI. This CDR3 reads CASHGGTSNQPQHF. CDR3 in DNA: TGTGCCAGCCACGGGGGGACTAGCAATCAGCCCCAGCATTTT.

The gene calls are TRBV20-1 and TRBJ2-1; D remains unclear. Germline CDR1 DFQATT, CDR2 SNEGSKA (reference sequence). There are 13 residues in the CDR3. Trimming removed 3 bases from V and 8 bases from J, with 14 bases in between. CDR3 nucleotide sequence: TGCAGTGCTAGTGGGCCCAGTATTGATGAGCAGTTCTTC. This codes for CSASGPSIDEQFF.

In nucleotides, the CDR3 is TGCGCCAGCTCCCCGACAGGGCCCGGGAGCAATCAGCCCCAGCATTTT. Its protein is CASSPTGPGSNQPQHF. V is TRBV5-1 and J is TRBJ1-5; TRBD1 matches at 7 bases. Germline lookup yields CDR1 SGHRS and CDR2 YFSETQ. This CDR3 is 16 amino acids long. V lost 7 bases, J lost 1 base, and 11 bases stayed unmatched.

The J gene is TRBJ2-1, the V gene TRBV29-1, with TRBD2 matching over 11 bases. The length of the CDR3 is 16 residues. The trim removed 5 bases at V and 9 bases at J, leaving 15 bases unmatched. Germline V gene lookup returns CDR1 SQVTM and CDR2 ANQGSEA. CDR3 in DNA: TGCAGCGTTACACCCGCTAGCGGGAGGCAGAGTGCTGAGCAGTTCTTC. Translated, it gives CSVTPASGRQSAEQFF.

The V call is TRBV3-1 (or the pseudogene TRBV3-2), the J call TRBJ2-5; D gene uncertain. The germline V gene encodes CDR1 LGHDT and CDR2 YNNKEL (reference sequence). The CDR3 has 12 amino acids. V shed 0 bases and J shed 6 bases, with 5 bases lying between them. The CDR3 here is CASSQDLQTQYF. For the CDR3, the DNA is TGTGCCAGCAGCCAAGATCTCCAGACCCAGTACTTC.

This clone was observed a handful of times. The chain couples TRBV2 to TRBJ1-4; 7 positions agree with TRBD1. V lost 5 bases, J lost 5 bases, and 8 bases stayed unmatched. The CDR3 has 15 amino acids. The germline gives CDR1 SNHLY, CDR2 FYNNEI. The CDR3 region has the DNA TGTGCCAGCAGTCTTGGACAGGCGTCGAATGAAAAACTGTTTTTT. Its translation: CASSLGQASNEKLFF. Full variable domain (rest looked up from reference TRBV2 and TRBJ1-4): EPEVTQTPSHQVTQMGQEVILRCVPISNHLYFYWYRQILGQKVEFLVSFYNNEISEKSEIFDDQFSVERPDGSNFTLKIRSTKLEDSAMYFCASSLGQASNEKLFFGSGTQLSVL.

The gene calls are TRBV28 and TRBJ2-7; D might be TRBD2 (6 bases). The length of the CDR3 is 14 residues. The V gene lost 4 bases and the J gene lost 4 bases, with 14 bases spanning the gap. CDR1 and CDR2 from the germline V gene are MDHEN and SYDVKM. The CDR3 DNA sequence: TGTGCCAGCAGTTCCACGGACTATCCGTACGAGCAGTACTTC. Its protein product is CASSSTDYPYEQYF.

The chain employs TRBV5-1 and TRBJ2-1; 7 positions match TRBD1. Per the germline V gene, CDR1 is SGHRS and CDR2 is YFSETQ. This CDR3 is built from 15 residues. Germline trimming cut 0 bases from V and 10 bases from J; bases unmatched to any gene: 10. CDR3 sequence reads: CASSLARQGVGEQFF. As DNA, the CDR3 is TGCGCCAGCAGCTTGGCGAGACAGGGAGTTGGCGAGCAGTTCTTC.

The rearrangement links TRBV6-5 to TRBJ2-1, with D perhaps TRBD1 (6 bases). Germline values: CDR1 MNHEY, CDR2 SVGAGI. Between the trimmed V and J ends, which lost 7 bases and 4 bases, there was a span of 11 bases. The CDR3 is 13 residues long. The CDR3 here is CASISGVYNEQFF. CDR3 in DNA: TGTGCCAGCATTTCAGGGGTGTACAATGAGCAGTTCTTC.

The gene calls are TRBV7-2 and TRBJ1-5; D ambiguous. The CDR3 runs 15 residues. Germline CDR1 reads SGHTA; CDR2 reads FQGNSA. V was clipped by 5 bases and J by 3 bases, with 14 bases between them. The CDR3 sequence: CASSPRGADNQPQHF. CDR3 bases: TGTGCCAGCAGCCCCCGTGGAGCCGACAATCAGCCCCAGCATTTT.

The chain combines TRBV14 with TRBJ1-6, with D unresolved. Germline V gene lookup returns CDR1 SGHDN and CDR2 FVKESK. The V end lost 8 bases, the J end lost 7 bases, and 12 bases lay between the germline ends. CDR3 size: 13 residues. CDR3 amino acids: CASARTANSPLHF. For the CDR3, the DNA is TGTGCCAGCGCAAGGACTGCAAATTCACCCCTCCACTTT.

This clone appeared a single time. The J gene is TRBJ1-2, the V gene TRBV9; 11 bases match TRBD1. Germline assignment: CDR1 SGDLS and CDR2 YYNGEE. The CDR3 has 13 amino acids. V gave up 6 bases and J gave up 8 bases; unmatched junction bases: 6. CDR3 nucleotide sequence: TGTGCCAGCAAGGGGGACAGGGGGTACGGCTACACCTTC. Its translation: CASKGDRGYGYTF.

This CDR3 is CASSGGSTPRDTEAFF. DNA of the CDR3: TGTGCCAGCAGCGGAGGGTCGACACCCCGGGACACTGAAGCTTTCTTT. The gene calls are TRBV5-6 and TRBJ1-1, with unresolved D. The germline V gene encodes CDR1 SGHDT and CDR2 YYEEEE. The CDR3 spans 16 residues. V was shortened by 4 bases and J by 3 bases, with 19 bases between the two germline ends. Complete variable domain (other parts from reference TRBV5-6 and TRBJ1-1): DAGVTQSPTHLIKTRGQQVTLRCSPKSGHDTVSWYQQALGQGPQFIFQYYEEEERQRGNFPDRFSGHQFPNYSSELNVNALLLGDSALYLCASSGGSTPRDTEAFFGQGTRLTVV.

This chain connects TRBV11-2 to TRBJ2-5, with 12 positions matching TRBD2. The CDR3 runs 15 residues. V lost 0 bases to trimming and J lost 7 bases; unmatched junction nucleotides: 3. Per germline, CDR1 SGHAT and CDR2 FQNNGV. The CDR3 spells CASSLDPGLAGTQYF. The CDR3 region has the DNA TGTGCCAGCAGCTTAGACCCGGGACTAGCGGGGACCCAGTACTTC.

This clone was counted a few times. The rearrangement links TRBV6-1 to TRBJ2-5; 12 bases map to TRBD2. The CDR3 runs to 18 residues. Germline-derived CDR1 and CDR2 are MNHNS and SASEGT. The V and J ends lost 2 bases and 4 bases, in that order; junction bases with no gene match: 11. CDR3 protein: CASSESGRLAGVPETQYF. CDR3 DNA sequence: TGTGCCAGCAGTGAAAGCGGTAGACTAGCGGGAGTCCCAGAGACCCAGTACTTC.

The rearrangement joins TRBV4-1 to TRBJ2-7, with 8 bases aligning to TRBD1. J gave up 6 bases and V 4 bases, and 11 bases lay outside the gene matches. From germline, CDR1 is MGHRA and CDR2 YSYEKL. The CDR3 consists of 15 residues. CDR3 loop: CASSLGGQAGSEQYF. CDR3 sequence (DNA): TGCGCCAGCAGCCTCGGGGGACAGGCTGGTTCCGAGCAGTACTTC.

V and J are TRBV3-1 (or the pseudogene TRBV3-2) and TRBJ1-1; TRBD1 matches at 7 bases. The CDR3 has 13 amino acids. V lost 5 bases, J lost 3 bases, and 3 bases stayed unmatched. CDR1 is LGHDT, CDR2 YNNKEL, per germline (reference sequence). The CDR3 protein is CASSSQGDTEAFF. For the CDR3, the DNA is TGTGCCAGCAGCTCGCAGGGGGACACTGAAGCTTTCTTT.

This rearrangement joins TRBV28 to TRBJ2-3; maybe TRBD2 (5 bases). Trimming removed 5 bases at V and 2 bases at J, with 11 bases between. The CDR3 runs 14 residues. CDR1 MDHEN and CDR2 SYDVKM come from the germline V gene. CDR3 DNA sequence: TGTGCCAGCAGTGTCCTAGCCAACACAGATACGCAGTATTTT. Translating gives CASSVLANTDTQYF.

The chain is built from TRBV28 and TRBJ1-1, with D possibly being TRBD1 (5 bases). Germline-derived CDR1 and CDR2 are MDHEN and SYDVKM. With 2 bases removed from V and 8 bases from J, the gap between germline ends came to 15 bases. CDR3 size: 14 residues. DNA for the CDR3: TGTGCCAGCAGTTTAAGGAGTAGGACATCCGAAGCTTTCTTT. Amino acid sequence: CASSLRSRTSEAFF.

The chain has TRBV18 and TRBJ2-4, with TRBD1 as a possible D gene (5 bases). The V and J ends lost 5 bases and 5 bases respectively, with 10 bases between them. The V gene's germline CDR1 is KGHSH and CDR2 LQKENI. CDR3 length equals 13 residues. In nucleotides, the CDR3 is TGTGCCAGCTCAAGTTCCAGGGAAAACATTCAGTACTTC. Translated: CASSSSRENIQYF.

The chain couples TRBV7-9 to TRBJ2-7; D remains ambiguous. Germline loops: CDR1 SEHNR, CDR2 FQNEAQ (reference sequence). With 8 bases removed from V and 1 base from J, the gap between germline ends came to 3 bases. The CDR3 has 10 amino acids. CDR3 amino acids: CASPSYEQYF. The CDR3 nucleotides read TGTGCCAGCCCTTCCTACGAGCAGTACTTC.